Below, 20 T cell receptor beta chains from the same sample are listed, as sequenced in a study of tumor-infiltrating lymphocytes in primary liver carcinoma. Germline DNA was extracted too, while blood RNA derived from unsorted whole blood. With a constant-region primer, TCR beta cDNA was made from 500 ng of total RNA. Three nested multiplex PCR rounds, a slightly modified ARM-PCR method, built the TCR beta libraries. Researchers ran the first two PCR rounds for roughly 10 cycles each with TRBV1-TRBV30 forward primers and a C-beta reverse primer. One entry per CDR3 protein, called by TCRdb with MiXCR from the multiplex PCR reads. Found here are about 300,000 distinct CDR3 sequences, less than 75% of them singletons; the top ten hold approximately 9%. Material for sequencing was peripheral blood. Receptors were obtained from a man aged 35 to 55 with primary liver carcinoma and hepatitis B virus infection.

Comment on this clonotype: Just one base apart from a much larger clone, this may be a read error. The CDR3 coding sequence is TGTGTCAGCAGCCAAGAGGGCAGAAATGAAAAACTGTTTTTT. Protein product: CVSSQEGRNEKLFF. This rearrangement joins TRBV4-2 to TRBJ1-4; D uncertain. This CDR3 region has 14 residues. The germline V gene has CDR1 LGHNA and CDR2 YNFKEQ.

About this clonotype itself: A junction end diverges from the germline sequence, so it may reflect a read error. The gene calls are TRBV30 and TRBJ1-5; 7 bases fit TRBD1. The V gene's germline CDR1 is GTSNPN and CDR2 SVGIG (reference sequence). This CDR3 is built from 13 residues. The chain's CDR3 is CAWSVGTGQSQHF. CDR3 DNA: TGTGCCTGGAGTGTCGGGACGGGACAGTCCCAACATTTT.

Remarks on this clonotype: This could be a read error, since a much larger clone is one nucleotide away. This sequence joins TRBV11-2 and TRBJ2-2; D possibly corresponds to TRBD1 (5 bases). This CDR3 comprises 15 residues. Deletions cut 2 bases from V and 4 bases from J, with 11 bases between. Looked up from germline, CDR1 is SGHAT and CDR2 is FQNNGV. CDR3 coding DNA: TGTGCCAGCAGCTTAAGGGGCCCTAGCACCGGGGAGCTGTTTTTT. Translation gives CASSLRGPSTGELFF.

Notes on this clonotype: As the CDR3 is not closed by the conserved phenylalanine or tryptophan, this likely results from a read error. This rearrangement joins TRBV29-1 to TRBJ1-1; D is unclear. V lost 3 bases and J 4 bases, leaving 9 bases between the germline ends. The CDR3 extends over 12 amino acids. Germline values: CDR1 SQVTM, CDR2 ANQGSEA. The CDR3, as DNA: TGCAGCGTTGATATCGGGCCCACTGAAGCTTTCCTT. It codes for CSVDIGPTEAFL.

For this clonotype: A much larger clone is a single base away; this may be a read error. This sequence joins TRBV12-3 or TRBV12-4 and TRBJ2-2, with 7 bases aligning to TRBD1. Trimming at V came to 7 bases and at J to 8 bases, leaving 19 bases not matched to a gene. This CDR3 is built from 17 residues. The CDR3 region is CASITPRTGHVEGELFF. Here the CDR3 DNA reads TGTGCCAGCATTACCCCTCGGACAGGCCACGTGGAAGGGGAGCTGTTTTTT.

There are many counts of this clonotype. The chain combines TRBV6-1 with TRBJ2-4, with D unresolved. V was cut by 2 bases and J by 0 bases, with 14 bases left in between. The germline V gene has CDR1 MNHNS and CDR2 SASEGT. This CDR3 region has 17 residues. In DNA form, the CDR3 reads TGTGCCAGCAGTGAAAGGTGGGAACCCCTAGCCAAAAACATTCAGTACTTC. This encodes CASSERWEPLAKNIQYF.

This chain connects TRBV21-1 to TRBJ2-7. TRBV21-1 is marked as a pseudogene. CDR3 length: 15 amino acids. The CDR3 region is CASSKVPGISYEQYF. CDR3 bases: TGTGCCAGCAGCAAAGTCCCAGGTATCTCCTACGAGCAGTACTTC.

Written as DNA, the CDR3 is TGTGCCAGCAGTCCCCCCGGACTAGCGGGAGCCTCAGATACGCAGTATTTT. Translation gives CASSPPGLAGASDTQYF. The rearrangement uses TRBV28 and TRBJ2-3; TRBD2 aligns across 13 bases. Trimming at V came to 5 bases and at J to 4 bases, leaving 9 bases not matched to a gene. The CDR3 has 17 residues. CDR1 and CDR2 (germline): MDHEN, SYDVKM.

Comments on this clonotype: The junction shows a germline mismatch at one end, possibly a read error. The chain links TRBV7-3 to TRBJ2-1; D gene ambiguous. The CDR3 spans 11 residues. Looked up from germline, CDR1 is SGHTA and CDR2 is FQGTGA. The CDR3, as DNA: TGTACCAGCAGCTTAGGCCAGGTGCAGTTCTTC. It yields the protein CTSSLGQVQFF.

This clonotype was observed a single time. V is TRBV25-1 and J is TRBJ1-2; D remains ambiguous. CDR3 length equals 11 residues. CDR1 is MGHDK, CDR2 SYGVNS, per germline. Trimming took off 1 base at V and 10 bases at J, with 7 bases between the two ends. Written as DNA, the CDR3 is TGTGCCAGCAGTGAATCACATGACTACACCTTC. Translating it yields CASSESHDYTF.

On this clonotype: The junction departs from germline at one end; a sequencing error may be responsible. The chain has TRBV24-1 and TRBJ2-7, with 9 positions matching TRBD1. CDR3 length equals 15 residues. Per germline, CDR1 KGHDR and CDR2 SFDVKD. The CDR3 protein is CATSDPTWTGAERYF. Here the CDR3 DNA reads TGTGCCACCAGTGATCCGACCTGGACAGGGGCCGAGCGGTACTTC.

Remarks on this clonotype: Just one base apart from a much larger clone, this may be a read error. V usage is TRBV4-2 and J usage is TRBJ2-7; no firm D call. The germline V and J ends were trimmed by 4 bases and 0 bases, with 13 bases remaining between them. The germline V gene encodes CDR1 LGHNA and CDR2 YNFKEQ. The CDR3 contains 15 residues. The CDR3 region has the DNA TGTGCCAGCAGCCCCCAAGGAACGACCTCCTACGAGCAGTACTTC. Protein: CASSPQGTTSYEQYF.

The chain uses TRBV19 and TRBJ2-2, with TRBD1 as a possible D gene (6 bases). Germline-derived CDR1 and CDR2 are LNHDA and SQIVND (reference sequence). The CDR3 is 13 amino acids. Trimming removed 6 bases from V and 6 bases from J, with 11 bases in between. The DNA for the CDR3 is TGTGCCAGTAGCAAACAGGGTCCCGGGGAGCTGTTTTTT. It is translated as CASSKQGPGELFF.

Comments on this clonotype: The junction departs from the called germline gene at one end, perhaps through a read error. This chain links TRBV4-1 with TRBJ1-3, with a weak D call TRBD1 (5 bases). CDR1 is MGHRA and CDR2 is YSYEKL in the germline V gene. CDR3 length: 15 residues. The CDR3 coding sequence is TGCGCCAGCAGCCAATGGCCGGGACCTGGAAACATCATATATTTT. Encoded protein: CASSQWPGPGNIIYF.

As to this clonotype: Germline and junction disagree at one end, which may indicate a read error. V gene TRBV5-5 combines with J gene TRBJ2-2; perhaps TRBD1 as D (6 bases). Germline lookup yields CDR1 SGHKS and CDR2 YYEKEE (reference sequence). CDR3 length: 16 residues. CDR3 in DNA: TGTGCCAGCAGCTGGCGTGGGGGCAGACGGTCCGGGGAGCTCTTTTTT. Protein sequence: CASSWRGGRRSGELFF.

This chain joins TRBV11-2 and TRBJ2-2, with D perhaps matching TRBD1 (6 bases). The CDR3 totals 16 residues. V lost 0 bases to trimming and J lost 9 bases, with 17 bases between them. Per germline, CDR1 SGHAT and CDR2 FQNNGV. The CDR3 DNA sequence: TGTGCCAGCAGCTTAGATTCGGACTGGGGGCACAGGGAGCTGTTTTTT. Translation gives CASSLDSDWGHRELFF. Full variable domain (missing parts from reference TRBV11-2 and TRBJ2-2): EAGVAQSPRYKIIEKRQSVAFWCNPISGHATLYWYQQILGQGPKLLIQFQNNGVVDDSQLPKDRFSAERLKGVDSTLKIQPAKLEDSAVYLCASSLDSDWGHRELFFGEGSRLTVL.

This clonotype was observed many times. The chain combines TRBV14 with TRBJ1-4, with D perhaps TRBD1 (5 bases). This CDR3 comprises 16 residues. Trimming pared 0 bases from V and 8 bases from J, leaving 16 bases between. The V gene's germline CDR1 is SGHDN and CDR2 FVKESK. The CDR3 is CASSQEYSGGREKLFF. The CDR3 region has the DNA TGTGCCAGCAGCCAAGAGTACAGTGGGGGACGGGAAAAACTGTTTTTT.

Worth noting for this clonotype: This may be a read error, as it is one base from a much larger clone. This chain uses TRBV5-4 with TRBJ1-1, with 7 bases that match TRBD1. The CDR3 covers 12 residues. The J segment lost 6 bases and the V segment lost 4 bases, leaving 3 bases of the junction unmatched. Germline V lookup: CDR1 SGHNT, CDR2 YYREEE (reference sequence). This CDR3 is CASSVGQAEAFF. CDR3 DNA: TGTGCCAGCAGCGTTGGACAGGCTGAAGCTTTCTTT. The full variable domain, with the rest looked up from reference TRBV5-4 and TRBJ1-1, is ETGVTQSPTHLIKTRGQQVTLRCSSQSGHNTVSWYQQALGQGPQFIFQYYREEENGRGNFPPRFSGLQFPNYSSELNVNALELDDSALYLCASSVGQAEAFFGQGTRLTVV.

About this clonotype: Since a much larger clone is just one base distant, this may be a read error. The chain couples TRBV6-2 or TRBV6-3 to TRBJ1-5, with D uncertain. Germline assignment: CDR1 MNHEY and CDR2 SVGEGT. The CDR3 loop spans 15 amino acids. This CDR3 is CAISYRRSSNQPQHF. DNA of the CDR3: TGTGCCATCAGTTACCGGCGGTCCTCTAATCAGCCCCAGCATTTT.

The rearrangement links TRBV6-5 to TRBJ2-2; tentative D call: TRBD2 (5 bases). This CDR3 comprises 13 residues. CDR1 and CDR2 from the germline V gene are MNHEY and SVGAGI. The CDR3 is CISTNAGVGELFF. CDR3 coding DNA: TGTATCAGCACTAACGCCGGGGTTGGGGAGCTGTTTTTT.